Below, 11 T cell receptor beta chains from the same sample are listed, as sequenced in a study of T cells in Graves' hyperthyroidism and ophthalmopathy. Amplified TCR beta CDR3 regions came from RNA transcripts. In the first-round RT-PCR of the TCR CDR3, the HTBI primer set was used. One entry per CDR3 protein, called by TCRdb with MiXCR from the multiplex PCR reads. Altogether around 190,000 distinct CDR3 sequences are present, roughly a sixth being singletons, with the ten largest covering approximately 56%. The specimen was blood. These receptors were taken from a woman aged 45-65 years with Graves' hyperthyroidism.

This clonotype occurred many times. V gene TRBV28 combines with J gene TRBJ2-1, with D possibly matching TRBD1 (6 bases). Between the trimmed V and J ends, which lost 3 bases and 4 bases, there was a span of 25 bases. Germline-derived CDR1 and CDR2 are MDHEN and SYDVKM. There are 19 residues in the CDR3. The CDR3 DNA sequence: TGTGCCAGCAGTTTGAGGGACATTACCCTGGGGGCCTTTTACAATGAGCAGTTCTTC. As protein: CASSLRDITLGAFYNEQFF.

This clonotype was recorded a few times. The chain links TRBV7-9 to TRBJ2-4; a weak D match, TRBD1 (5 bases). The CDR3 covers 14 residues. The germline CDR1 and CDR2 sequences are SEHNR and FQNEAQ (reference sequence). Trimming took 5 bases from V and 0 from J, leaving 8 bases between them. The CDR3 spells CASSPQGAKNIQYF. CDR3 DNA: TGTGCCAGCAGCCCCCAGGGAGCCAAAAACATTCAGTACTTC.

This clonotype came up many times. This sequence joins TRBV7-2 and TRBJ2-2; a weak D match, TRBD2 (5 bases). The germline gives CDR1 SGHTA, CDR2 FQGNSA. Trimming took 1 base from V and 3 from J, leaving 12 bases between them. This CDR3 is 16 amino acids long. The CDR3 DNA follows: TGTGCCAGCAGCTTAGGGGCGACCGGGGACACCGGGGAGCTGTTTTTT. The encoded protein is CASSLGATGDTGELFF.

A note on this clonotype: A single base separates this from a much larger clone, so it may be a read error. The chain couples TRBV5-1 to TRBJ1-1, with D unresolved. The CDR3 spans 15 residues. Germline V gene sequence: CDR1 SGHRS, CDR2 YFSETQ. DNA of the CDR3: TGCGCCAGCGGCTTAAGGAGGCTAAATGGCACTGAAGCTTTCTTT. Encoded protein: CASGLRRLNGTEAFF.

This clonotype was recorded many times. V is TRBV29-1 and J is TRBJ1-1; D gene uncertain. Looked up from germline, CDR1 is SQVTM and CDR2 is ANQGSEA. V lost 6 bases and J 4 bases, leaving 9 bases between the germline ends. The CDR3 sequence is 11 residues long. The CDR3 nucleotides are TGCAGCGTGGCGGCGAGCACTGAAGCTTTCTTT. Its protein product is CSVAASTEAFF.

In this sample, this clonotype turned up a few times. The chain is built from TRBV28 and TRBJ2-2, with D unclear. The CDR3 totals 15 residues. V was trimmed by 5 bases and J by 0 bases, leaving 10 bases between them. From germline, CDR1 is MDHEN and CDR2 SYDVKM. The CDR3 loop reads CASSQGNTNTGELFF. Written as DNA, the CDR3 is TGTGCCAGCAGTCAAGGGAATACGAACACCGGGGAGCTGTTTTTT. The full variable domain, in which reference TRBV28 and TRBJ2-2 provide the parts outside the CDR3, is DVKVTQSSRYLVKRTGEKVFLECVQDMDHENMFWYRQDPGLGLRLIYFSYDVKMKEKGDIPEGYSVSREKKERFSLILESASTNQTSMYLCASSQGNTNTGELFFGEGSRLTVL.

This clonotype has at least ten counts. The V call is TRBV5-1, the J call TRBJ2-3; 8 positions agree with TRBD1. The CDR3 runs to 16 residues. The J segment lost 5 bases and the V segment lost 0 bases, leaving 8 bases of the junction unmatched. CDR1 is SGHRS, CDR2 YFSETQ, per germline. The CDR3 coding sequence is TGCGCCAGCAGCTTGGCCGCCGGACAGGGTGGAGATACGCAGTATTTT. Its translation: CASSLAAGQGGDTQYF. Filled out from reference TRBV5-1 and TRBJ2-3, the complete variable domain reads KAGVTQTPRYLIKTRGQQVTLSCSPISGHRSVSWYQQTPGQGLQFLFEYFSETQRNKGNFPGRFSGRQFSNSRSEMNVSTLELGDSALYLCASSLAAGQGGDTQYFGPGTRLTVL.

CDR3 region: CAIRNRGYQETQYF. CDR3 coding DNA: TGTGCCATCAGAAACAGGGGCTACCAAGAGACCCAGTACTTC. The chain uses TRBV10-3 and TRBJ2-5; the match to TRBD1 covers 7 bases. CDR1 and CDR2 from the germline V gene are ENHRY and SYGVKD. The J segment lost 0 bases and the V segment lost 6 bases, leaving 4 bases of the junction unmatched. The CDR3 runs 14 residues.

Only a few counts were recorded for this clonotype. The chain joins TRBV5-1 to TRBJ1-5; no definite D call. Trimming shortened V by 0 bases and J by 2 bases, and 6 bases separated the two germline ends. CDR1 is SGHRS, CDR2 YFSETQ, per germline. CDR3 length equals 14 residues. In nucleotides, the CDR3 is TGCGCCAGCAGCTTGGCAGGCGGCAATCAGCCCCAGCATTTT. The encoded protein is CASSLAGGNQPQHF.

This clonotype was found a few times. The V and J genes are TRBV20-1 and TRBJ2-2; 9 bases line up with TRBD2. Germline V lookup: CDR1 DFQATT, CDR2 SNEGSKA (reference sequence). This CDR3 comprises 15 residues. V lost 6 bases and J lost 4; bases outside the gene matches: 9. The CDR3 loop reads CSANNRLAATGELFF. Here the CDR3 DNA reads TGCAGTGCCAATAACCGACTAGCGGCCACCGGGGAGCTGTTTTTT.

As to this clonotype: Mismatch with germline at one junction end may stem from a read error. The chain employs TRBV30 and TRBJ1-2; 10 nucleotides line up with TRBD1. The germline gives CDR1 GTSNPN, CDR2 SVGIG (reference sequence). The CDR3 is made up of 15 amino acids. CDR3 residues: CTWSVRGTGVYGYTF. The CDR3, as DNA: TGTACCTGGAGTGTACGGGGGACAGGGGTCTATGGCTACACCTTC. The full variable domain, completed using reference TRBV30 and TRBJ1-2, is SQTIHQWPATLVQPVGSPLSLECTVEGTSNPNLYWYRQAAGRGLQLLFYSVGIGQISSEVPQNLSASRPQDRQFILSSKKLLLSDSGFYLCTWSVRGTGVYGYTFGSGTRLTVV.